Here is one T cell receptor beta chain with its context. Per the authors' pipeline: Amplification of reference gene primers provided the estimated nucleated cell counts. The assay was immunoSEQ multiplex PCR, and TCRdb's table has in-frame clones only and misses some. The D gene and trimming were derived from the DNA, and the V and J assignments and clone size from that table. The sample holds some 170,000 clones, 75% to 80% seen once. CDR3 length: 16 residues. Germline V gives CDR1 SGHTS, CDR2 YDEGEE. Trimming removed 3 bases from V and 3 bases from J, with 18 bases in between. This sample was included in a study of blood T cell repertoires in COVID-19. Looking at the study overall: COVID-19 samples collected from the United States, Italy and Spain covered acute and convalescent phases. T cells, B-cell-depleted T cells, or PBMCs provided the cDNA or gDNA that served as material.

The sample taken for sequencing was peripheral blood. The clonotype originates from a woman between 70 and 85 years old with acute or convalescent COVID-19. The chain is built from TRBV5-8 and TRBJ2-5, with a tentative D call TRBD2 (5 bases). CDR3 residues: CASSSYRSGAEETQYF. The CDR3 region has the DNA TGTGCCAGCAGCTCCTACCGAAGCGGAGCTGAAGAGACCCAGTACTTC.